These T cell receptor beta chains were read from a single sample in a study of tumor-infiltrating lymphocytes in primary liver carcinoma. TCRdb independently ran MiXCR on the multiplex PCR reads; one entry per CDR3 protein. Counted here are around 88,000 distinct CDR3 sequences, roughly 70% occurring once; the ten biggest clones make up roughly 27%. The specimen was tumor-adjacent normal liver tissue. The receptors originated from a man between 35 and 55 years old with primary liver carcinoma and hepatitis B virus infection. CDR3s include the opening cysteine and the closing phenylalanine or tryptophan. D genes are given only for firm matches. Part of the rows lack a size; the others show once, few, many or a class for expanded clones.

j_call,clone_size,d_call,v_call,cdr3_nt,cdr3_aa
TRBJ1-1,NA,NA,TRBV12-3/TRBV12-4,TGTGTCAGCAGCCTAGTCCATCTTAGCACTGAAGCTTTCTTT,CVSSLVHLSTEAFF
TRBJ2-7,many,NA,TRBV29-1,TGCAGCGTTCTCGGTCGGGAGCAGTACTTC,CSVLGREQYF
TRBJ2-7,many,NA,TRBV13,TGTGCCAGCAGCTTAGGCGGAGGGAAGGACGACGAGCAGTACTTC,CASSLGGGKDDEQYF
TRBJ2-7,NA,NA,TRBV6-5,TGTGCAAGCAGTAACTCGCGAGAGCAGTACTTC,CASSNSREQYF
TRBJ2-5,many,NA,TRBV12-3/TRBV12-4,TGTGCCAGCAGTTTGGGCCGTCAAGAGACCCAGTACTTC,CASSLGRQETQYF
TRBJ2-7,NA,TRBD2,TRBV4-2,TGTGCCACTAGTGGATTAGCGGGAGTTTATAAGTCCTACGAACAGTACTTC,CATSGLAGVYKSYEQYF
TRBJ2-7,NA,NA,TRBV11-2,TGTGCCACCAGCCTAGTTCCGGAGAGCTCCTACGAACAGTACTTC,CATSLVPESSYEQYF
TRBJ2-3,medium-sized,NA,TRBV11-2,TGTGCCAGCAGCTTAATCGGCGGGACAGATACGCAGTATTTT,CASSLIGGTDTQYF
TRBJ2-3,NA,TRBD2,TRBV2,TGTGCCAGCAGTGCCCCGGCGGCGGGAGGGCCTGATACGCAGTATTTT,CASSAPAAGGPDTQYF
TRBJ2-5,NA,NA,TRBV29-1,TGCGGCATTGTGTCCACTCAAGAGACCCAGTACTTC,CGIVSTQETQYF
TRBJ2-3,NA,NA,TRBV14,TGTGCCAGCAGCCTCTTGGTTGGCAGAGATACGCAGTATTTT,CASSLLVGRDTQYF
TRBJ1-1,NA,NA,TRBV11-2,TGTGCCAACAGCCACACGGCGACTAAAGCTTTCTTT,CANSHTATKAFF
TRBJ1-2,many,TRBD1,TRBV28,TGTGCCAGCGGCCAGGGGGCGGGCTACACCTTC,CASGQGAGYTF
TRBJ2-5,NA,NA,TRBV11-2,TGTGCCGGCAGCTTAAGAGGATTGGTGGGAGAGACCCAGTACTTC,CAGSLRGLVGETQYF
TRBJ2-7,NA,TRBD2,TRBV4-1,TGCGTCAGCATCCTTGGGACTAGCGGGAGTTACGAGCAGTACTTC,CVSILGTSGSYEQYF
TRBJ2-5,medium-sized,TRBD1,TRBV11-2,TGTGCCAGCAAGGGACAGGGAGAGACCCAGTACTTC,CASKGQGETQYF
TRBJ2-3,NA,TRBD2,TRBV11-2,TGTGTCAGCAGCACCCCGACTAGCGGTAGCACAGATACGCAGTATTTT,CVSSTPTSGSTDTQYF
TRBJ1-6,once,NA,TRBV7-9,TGTGCCGGCAGCTTGGATGCACTCCTACACTTC,CAGSLDALLHF
TRBJ1-1,NA,NA,TRBV11-2,TGTGCCAGCAGTCCAGACTGCACTGAAGCTTTCTTT,CASSPDCTEAFF
TRBJ1-6,NA,NA,TRBV6-5,TGTGCCAGCAGTTACTTTTCGGGGGGGGGTTCACCTCTCCACTTT,CASSYFSGGGSPLHF
TRBJ2-7,many,TRBD2,TRBV6-1,TGTGCCAGCAGTGGAGGTCGGACTAGCGGCGAGCAGTACTTC,CASSGGRTSGEQYF
TRBJ2-3,many,NA,TRBV6-5,TGTGCCAGCAGTCCAAAAAACAGGGTCCCTGCAGATACGCAGTATTTT,CASSPKNRVPADTQYF
TRBJ2-6,many,NA,TRBV29-1,TGCAGCGCCGGGGCTACAGGGACTGGGGCCAACGTCCTGACTTTC,CSAGATGTGANVLTF
TRBJ2-1,NA,TRBD2,TRBV14,TGTGCCAGCAGCCGATATCCAGCTAGCGGGGTCAATGAGCAGTTCTTC,CASSRYPASGVNEQFF
TRBJ2-3,few,TRBD2,TRBV7-9,TGTGCCAGCAGCTTAGGGACTAGCGGGACCACGCAGTATTTT,CASSLGTSGTTQYF
TRBJ2-5,NA,TRBD2,TRBV13,TGTGCCAGCAGCATACTAGCGGGCATGGGAGTGACCCAGTACTTC,CASSILAGMGVTQYF
TRBJ2-7,NA,TRBD1,TRBV6-1,TGTGCCAGCAGTGAAACCGGGACAGGGGGCGGCTACGAGCAGTGCTTC,CASSETGTGGGYEQCF
TRBJ2-3,NA,NA,TRBV11-2,TGCGCCAGCAGCTATGCCTCCACACATACGCAGTATTTT,CASSYASTHTQYF
TRBJ1-1,NA,TRBD1,TRBV28,TGTGCCAGCAGCCGACCCGGACAGGGAGTGCTGAACACTGAAGCTTTCTTT,CASSRPGQGVLNTEAFF
TRBJ2-4,NA,TRBD1,TRBV28,TGTGCCAGGAGCTCGGCGACAGGGGACATTCAGTACTTC,CARSSATGDIQYF
TRBJ2-2,NA,NA,TRBV2,TGTGCCAGCAGTGGAGGAGAGGCTAGCATCAGGGAGCTGTTTTTT,CASSGGEASIRELFF
TRBJ2-1,NA,NA,TRBV11-2,TGTGCCAGCAGCTTCTTGACTGGGCAGTTCTTC,CASSFLTGQFF
TRBJ1-2,NA,TRBD1,TRBV11-2,TGTGCCAACAGACCAGCCGACAGGGACTATGACTACACCTTC,CANRPADRDYDYTF
TRBJ2-3,NA,NA,TRBV4-1,TGCGCCAGCAGCCTAAAGGGGGGAGGCCGGACGGATACGCATTATTTT,CASSLKGGGRTDTHYF
TRBJ1-2,NA,NA,TRBV6-5,TGTGCCACTATGGTAGGGCCTGATGGCTACACCTTC,CATMVGPDGYTF
TRBJ2-5,NA,NA,TRBV10-3,TGTGCCATCAGTTCCGACCTGGGACTGCAAGAGACCCAGTACTTC,CAISSDLGLQETQYF
TRBJ1-1,NA,NA,TRBV19,TGTGCCAGTATTGGAGAGCGTGCCAGAAACACTGAAGCTTTCTTT,CASIGERARNTEAFF
TRBJ2-5,few,NA,TRBV11-1,TGTGCCAGCAACTTCGCAGAAGAGACCCGGTACTTC,CASNFAEETRYF
TRBJ2-3,NA,NA,TRBV11-2,TGTGCCAGCAGCCCGCCGGGGGGCAAGGGCACAGGTACGCAGTACTTT,CASSPPGGKGTGTQYF
TRBJ2-7,NA,TRBD1,TRBV11-2,TGTGACAGCAGCTTGCCTATGGGGACAGGGGACGAGCAGTACTTC,CDSSLPMGTGDEQYF
TRBJ2-3,NA,NA,TRBV29-1,TGCAGCGTTGGACTCCGGGAAAGGGGAGTTGCAGATACGCAGTATTTT,CSVGLRERGVADTQYF
TRBJ1-2,NA,NA,TRBV11-2,TGTGCCGGCAGTGCCTCGATTGCTAACTATGGCTACACCTTC,CAGSASIANYGYTF
TRBJ2-7,medium-sized,NA,TRBV28,TGTGCCAGCAGCCTAATGTTCGGCGAGCAGTACTTC,CASSLMFGEQYF
TRBJ2-7,NA,NA,TRBV11-2,TGTGTCAGCAGCCCAGGGCCGGGGACGACCTACGAACAGTACTTC,CVSSPGPGTTYEQYF
TRBJ2-5,NA,TRBD1,TRBV28,TGTACCACCAACAGGGGGCTGGAGACCCAGTGCTTC,CTTNRGLETQCF
TRBJ2-7,few,TRBD1,TRBV30,TGTGCCTGGAGGGTCGGGGACCAGGGGGCTAACGAGCAGTACTTC,CAWRVGDQGANEQYF
TRBJ1-5,NA,TRBD1,TRBV12-3/TRBV12-4,TGTGCCAGCAGGGGGAGGGGGCCAGGAAGCAATCAGCGCCAGCATTTT,CASRGRGPGSNQRQHF
TRBJ2-3,many,NA,TRBV5-6,TGTGCCAGCAGCTGGCAGCAGCCAGATACGCAGTATTTT,CASSWQQPDTQYF
TRBJ2-5,few,TRBD2,TRBV5-1,TGCGCCAGCAGCTTGGGGGGAGCGGGAGGAGAGACCCAGTACTTC,CASSLGGAGGETQYF
TRBJ1-4,NA,NA,TRBV28,TGTGCCAGCAGTTTTTTGGCTAATGAAAAACTGTTTTTT,CASSFLANEKLFF
TRBJ2-7,medium-sized,NA,TRBV11-1,TGTGCCAGCAGCCGCCAGGGGTTTAACGAGCAGTACTTC,CASSRQGFNEQYF
TRBJ2-3,many,NA,TRBV29-1,TGCAGCGTTGAAGCCGGGCGGACGACAGATACGCAGTATTTT,CSVEAGRTTDTQYF
TRBJ2-3,once,NA,TRBV29-1,TGCAGCGTTGGGGTTAGCGGCGACACAGATACTCAGTATTTT,CSVGVSGDTDTQYF
TRBJ1-1,many,TRBD1,TRBV6-6,TGTGCCAGCAGTTATGGACAGGGCGACACTGAAGCTTTCTTT,CASSYGQGDTEAFF
TRBJ2-7,few,TRBD2,TRBV10-3,TGTGCCATCAATGGGACCAGCGGGACCATAGCCTACGAGCAGTACTTC,CAINGTSGTIAYEQYF
TRBJ2-7,NA,NA,TRBV6-1,TGTGCCAGCAGTGTGTACCCGGGCTACGAGCAGTACTTC,CASSVYPGYEQYF
TRBJ2-4,few,TRBD2,TRBV19,TGTGCCAGTAGTAAAGCCTCTAGCGGAATAGCCAAAAACATTCAGTACTTC,CASSKASSGIAKNIQYF
TRBJ2-3,NA,TRBD1,TRBV11-2,TGTGCCAGCAGCTTAGAACAGGGGGGTTATACACAGTATTTT,CASSLEQGGYTQYF